The TCR beta chain under discussion was sequenced for a study of shared clonotypes between healthy human individuals. The data were produced by immunoSEQ multiplex PCR, yet TCRdb's version contains in-frame clones alone and is incomplete. Altogether some 1,100,000 clones are present, about 84% being singletons, with the ten largest covering under 0.6%. All the donors were Caucasian adults who lived in Nashville, Tennessee. The CDR3 runs 15 residues. V was trimmed by 4 bases and J by 3 bases, leaving 17 bases between them. Germline CDR1 and CDR2: SGHRS and YFSETQ. This TCR was sampled from a man in his late teens or twenties in good health. Some clones in this sample may be carry-over from other donors' samples. The chain has TRBV5-1 and TRBJ2-7; D is unclear. The sample was memory CD4+ T cells from PBMCs. Subset in this sample: CD45RA-negative fraction. CDR3 sequence reads: CASSRRASLIYEQYF. In DNA form, the CDR3 reads TGCGCCAGCAGCCGACGGGCTTCCCTAATCTACGAGCAGTACTTC.